Presented here are 17 T cell receptor beta chains from one specimen sequenced in a study of T cell changes during pregnancy in multiple sclerosis (dated by TCRdb to the late 2010s). The library was obtained by the immunoSEQ multiplex PCR assay. TCRdb took over this immuneACCESS table, retaining in-frame rearrangements with V and J assigned. Such tables are incomplete; in checked studies, under half of the missing clones stem from an unresolved V gene, and the remainder is unexplained. A total of tens of thousands of clones appear in this sample, approximately 91% of them only once. Of the sample, 0.38% is held by the ten largest clones. Specimen: CD4+ T cells from peripheral blood mononuclear cells, collected in the third trimester of pregnancy. The receptors were gathered from a female donor with multiple sclerosis, enrolled in a pregnancy study.

V gene TRBV29-1 combines with J gene TRBJ1-1, with D perhaps TRBD1 (5 bases). Per germline, CDR1 SQVTM and CDR2 ANQGSEA. V was trimmed by 7 bases and J by 1 base, leaving 10 bases between them. The CDR3 has 12 residues. The DNA for the CDR3 is TGCAGCGGACAGATCCCGAACACTGAAGCTTTCTTT. This encodes CSGQIPNTEAFF.

The rearrangement uses TRBV19 and TRBJ1-4; D remains unclear. V lost 4 bases and J 3 bases, leaving 9 bases between the germline ends. This CDR3 spans 14 amino acids. The germline V gene encodes CDR1 LNHDA and CDR2 SQIVND (reference sequence). CDR3 loop: CASSTGRPNEKLFF. The CDR3 nucleotides read TGTGCCAGTAGTACGGGGAGACCTAATGAAAAACTGTTTTTT.

The V gene is TRBV7-2, the J gene TRBJ1-1; D may be TRBD1 (6 bases). CDR3 length: 13 residues. With 5 bases removed from V and 1 base from J, the gap between germline ends came to 8 bases. CDR1 SGHTA and CDR2 FQGNSA come from the germline V gene. DNA of the CDR3: TGTGCCAGCAGCCTGGACAGGAACACTGAAGCTTTCTTT. It is translated as CASSLDRNTEAFF. Full variable domain (rest looked up from reference TRBV7-2 and TRBJ1-1): GAGVSQSPSNKVTEKGKDVELRCDPISGHTALYWYRQSLGQGLEFLIYFQGNSAPDKSGLPSDRFSAERTGGSVSTLTIQRTQQEDSAVYLCASSLDRNTEAFFGQGTRLTVV.

The chain has TRBV10-1 and TRBJ2-1; TRBD1 agrees at 11 bases. CDR1 and CDR2 (germline): WNHNN, SYGVQD (reference sequence). V lost 4 bases, J lost 7 bases, and 6 bases stayed unmatched. The CDR3 extends over 15 amino acids. The CDR3 nucleotides are TGCGCCAGCAGTGTAGGACAGGGGGCTTTTAATGAGCAGTTCTTC. Translated, it gives CASSVGQGAFNEQFF.

This chain links TRBV29-1 with TRBJ1-5; 8 positions agree with TRBD1. Unmatched junction bases numbered 3, after V lost 7 bases and J lost 1 base. This CDR3 has 13 residues. The germline V gene has CDR1 SQVTM and CDR2 ANQGSEA. The chain's CDR3 is CSAGQGSNQPQHF. CDR3 nucleotide sequence: TGCAGCGCTGGACAGGGAAGCAATCAGCCCCAGCATTTT. The full variable domain, its missing parts supplied by reference TRBV29-1 and TRBJ1-5, is SAVISQKPSRDICQRGTSLTIQCQVDSQVTMMFWYRQQPGQSLTLIATANQGSEATYESGFVIDKFPISRPNLTFSTLTVSNMSPEDSSIYLCSAGQGSNQPQHFGDGTRLSIL.

In its sample, this clone was seen once. V gene TRBV2 combines with J gene TRBJ1-2; TRBD1 matches at 9 bases. The length of the CDR3 is 14 residues. Germline CDR1 reads SNHLY; CDR2 reads FYNNEI. V shed 10 bases, J shed 0 bases, and the junction held 6 bases outside the gene matches. DNA for the CDR3: TGTGCCACCAGCCGGACAGGGGCTAACTATGGCTACACCTTC. It codes for CATSRTGANYGYTF.

V and J are TRBV6-1 and TRBJ1-5; tentatively, D is TRBD1 (6 bases). V lost 8 bases and J 2 bases, leaving 16 bases between the germline ends. Germline-derived CDR1 and CDR2 are MNHNS and SASEGT. The CDR3 totals 15 residues. CDR3 region: CASAQQGLGNQPQHF. CDR3 coding DNA: TGTGCCAGCGCCCAACAGGGTTTGGGCAATCAGCCCCAGCATTTT.

This sequence joins TRBV30 and TRBJ1-3, with TRBD1 matching over 7 bases. The junction had 18 bases not matched to a gene; V was cut back by 0 bases and J by 4 bases. The CDR3 extends over 19 amino acids. Germline loops: CDR1 GTSNPN, CDR2 SVGIG (reference sequence). CDR3 protein: CAWSVAPEDREGTGNTIYF. The DNA of the CDR3 is TGTGCCTGGAGTGTAGCCCCCGAAGACAGGGAAGGAACCGGAAACACCATATATTTT.

The rearrangement links TRBV18 to TRBJ1-2; TRBD1 might be the D (5 bases). Trimming shortened V by 1 base and J by 8 bases, and 17 bases separated the two germline ends. Germline V lookup: CDR1 KGHSH, CDR2 LQKENI. This CDR3 contains 15 residues. CDR3 region: CASSPLQKQGGGYTF. In DNA form, the CDR3 reads TGTGCCAGCTCACCACTACAGAAGCAGGGCGGAGGCTACACCTTC. Looking up the rest from reference TRBV18 and TRBJ1-2 gives the full variable domain: NAGVMQNPRHLVRRRGQEARLRCSPMKGHSHVYWYRQLPEEGLKFMVYLQKENIIDESGMPKERFSAEFPKEGPSILRIQQVVRGDSAAYFCASSPLQKQGGGYTFGSGTRLTVV.

This sequence joins TRBV6-5 and TRBJ1-4; D perhaps matches TRBD1 (5 bases). CDR3 size: 15 residues. Germline CDR1 MNHEY, CDR2 SVGAGI. Trimming left V 0 bases short and J 6 bases short, with 11 bases between. The CDR3 is CASSYSGGNDEKLFF. CDR3 in DNA: TGTGCCAGCAGTTACTCGGGGGGTAACGATGAAAAACTGTTTTTT.

The J gene is TRBJ1-3, the V gene TRBV6-5; tentatively, D is TRBD1 (6 bases). The germline V gene has CDR1 MNHEY and CDR2 SVGAGI. The V end was cut by 6 bases, the J end by 0 bases, with 12 bases between. There are 15 residues in the CDR3. The CDR3, as DNA: TGTGCCAGCAGGACAACAGGGAGCTCTGGAAACACCATATATTTT. Amino acids: CASRTTGSSGNTIYF.

This sequence joins TRBV5-6 and TRBJ1-1, with D unclear. The CDR3 has 15 residues. CDR1 is SGHDT, CDR2 YYEEEE, per germline. V dropped 4 bases and J dropped 3 bases, with 16 bases sitting between them. This chain's CDR3 is CASSPRPTTDTEAFF. Here the CDR3 DNA reads TGTGCCAGCAGCCCGCGCCCGACTACGGACACTGAAGCTTTCTTT.

This rearrangement joins TRBV11-2 to TRBJ2-7, with a possible D match to TRBD1 (5 bases). Germline V CDR1 and CDR2: SGHAT, FQNNGV. The CDR3 loop spans 14 amino acids. With 7 bases removed from V and 0 bases from J, the gap between germline ends came to 13 bases. The DNA of the CDR3 is TGTGCCAGCACCCCGGACATTCGCTCCTACGAGCAGTACTTC. As protein: CASTPDIRSYEQYF.

The chain has TRBV6-1 and TRBJ2-1, with a possible D match to TRBD2 (6 bases). Germline V lookup: CDR1 MNHNS, CDR2 SASEGT. The CDR3 extends over 12 amino acids. The CDR3 sequence: CAVASANNEQFF. In nucleotides, the CDR3 is TGTGCGGTAGCTAGCGCCAACAATGAGCAGTTCTTC.

The rearrangement uses TRBV7-9 and TRBJ1-5, with D perhaps TRBD1 (5 bases). V was clipped by 1 base and J by 3 bases, with 10 bases between them. Germline loops: CDR1 SEHNR, CDR2 FQNEAQ (reference sequence). The length of the CDR3 is 15 residues. The CDR3 sequence: CASSLDQGLNQPQHF. CDR3 sequence (DNA): TGTGCCAGCAGCTTAGACCAGGGTCTCAATCAGCCCCAGCATTTT.

The chain couples TRBV7-9 to TRBJ2-2; 13 bases fit TRBD2. Germline-derived CDR1 and CDR2 are SEHNR and FQNEAQ (reference sequence). V was pared by 0 bases and J by 7 bases, with 8 bases of the junction left unmatched. The CDR3 covers 18 residues. CDR3 residues: CASSLAAGTSGKVGELFF. As DNA, the CDR3 is TGTGCCAGCAGCTTAGCAGCAGGGACTAGCGGGAAGGTCGGGGAGCTGTTTTTT.

The J gene is TRBJ2-5, the V gene TRBV5-1; 7 bases fit TRBD1. Germline CDR1 and CDR2: SGHRS and YFSETQ. Trimming cost V 0 bases and J 1 base; bases outside gene matches: 9. The length of the CDR3 is 17 residues. The CDR3: CASSLAHGTEFQETQYF. The CDR3 DNA reads as TGCGCCAGCAGCTTGGCCCATGGGACAGAGTTCCAAGAGACCCAGTACTTC.